This T cell receptor (beta chain) was profiled in a study of blood T cell repertoires in COVID-19. Study information: Material from acute and convalescent COVID-19 was sourced from the United States, Italy and Spain. T cells, B-cell-depleted T cells, or PBMCs provided the cDNA or gDNA that served as material.

The authors' processing: Counts of nucleated cells, estimated from reference gene primer amplification, were obtained. Sequencing was performed with immunoSEQ multiplex PCR; in TCRdb, only in-frame clones are kept and a portion is missing. V and J calls and clone size are those listed in that table; D and trimming were worked out from the DNA. The table has some 200,000 clones, 65% to 85% seen once. Membership in each cohort depended on participant-reported clinical history. The specimen sequenced was PBMCs or T cells enriched from blood (not recorded which). This receptor was taken from a man aged 40-55 years who had recovered from COVID-19.

The CDR3 sequence: CASSYEWGVEQYF. CDR3 bases: TGTGCCAGCAGCTACGAGTGGGGGGTCGAGCAGTACTTC. This rearrangement joins TRBV7-9 to TRBJ2-7, with a weak D call TRBD2 (6 bases). The CDR3 spans 13 residues. V lost 4 bases, J lost 6 bases, and 13 bases lay in between. The germline gives CDR1 SEHNR, CDR2 FQNEAQ (reference sequence).